The rows below give T cell receptor beta chains drawn from one sample of a study of T cells in Graves' hyperthyroidism and ophthalmopathy. One entry per CDR3 protein results from TCRdb running MiXCR on the multiplex PCR reads. The sample has about 500,000 distinct CDR3 sequences; roughly 17% are singletons. Sequenced sample: blood. Receptors originate from a woman between 18 and 30 years old with Graves' hyperthyroidism. CDR3s include the opening cysteine and the closing phenylalanine or tryptophan. The order of the fields is J gene, V gene, CDR3 protein.

TRBJ2-5,TRBV28,CASSSKGTIQETQYF
TRBJ2-1,TRBV30,CAWRRRPTYNEQFF
TRBJ2-4,TRBV6-5,CASSYAGSKNIQYF
TRBJ2-1,TRBV28,CASQGSGLQYNEQFF
TRBJ2-1,TRBV20-1,CSARESGGGVSNEQFF
TRBJ2-1,TRBV7-9,CASDRASRYNEQFF
TRBJ2-5,TRBV20-1,CSAQSPPGTMYQETQYF
TRBJ1-2,TRBV11-2,CASSQDGSRTNGYTF
TRBJ2-1,TRBV30,CAWSGTVSSYNEQFF
TRBJ2-3,TRBV25-1,CASSARRGYGTDTQYF
TRBJ1-2,TRBV6-5,CASSYLTGNGYTF
TRBJ1-6,TRBV7-8,CASSLDMWDSQSSYNSPLHF
TRBJ2-1,TRBV5-1,CASSLDSVGPSREQFF
TRBJ2-1,TRBV19,CASLRTGAHNEQFF
TRBJ1-2,TRBV20-1,CSAGDGQGIYGYTF